The T cell receptor (beta chain) described here comes from a study of OX40 agonist ivuxolimab in advanced cancers. On this clone: The antigen remains unidentified.

The CDR3 is 14 residues long. Per germline, CDR1 MNHEY and CDR2 SMNVEV (reference sequence). V dropped 6 bases and J dropped 7; count of bases not matched to a gene: 9. Study-level points and caveats: Low normalized T-cell clonal expansion was additionally recorded for some nonresponders.

The table came from immunoSEQ multiplex PCR; TCRdb's copy has only in-frame clones and leaves some out. Of 55,000 to 90,000 clones in the sample, around 88% were seen once. Sequenced material: CD4+ or CD8+ T cells sorted from blood, taken in a trial of the OX40 agonist ivuxolimab. The receptor comes from an adult with an advanced solid tumor such as melanoma, head and neck, liver or kidney cancer. The chain links TRBV27 to TRBJ1-1; 9 bases agree with TRBD1. This CDR3 is CASSSPDRGNEAFF. DNA of the CDR3: TGTGCCAGCAGCTCCCCTGACAGGGGGAATGAAGCTTTCTTT.